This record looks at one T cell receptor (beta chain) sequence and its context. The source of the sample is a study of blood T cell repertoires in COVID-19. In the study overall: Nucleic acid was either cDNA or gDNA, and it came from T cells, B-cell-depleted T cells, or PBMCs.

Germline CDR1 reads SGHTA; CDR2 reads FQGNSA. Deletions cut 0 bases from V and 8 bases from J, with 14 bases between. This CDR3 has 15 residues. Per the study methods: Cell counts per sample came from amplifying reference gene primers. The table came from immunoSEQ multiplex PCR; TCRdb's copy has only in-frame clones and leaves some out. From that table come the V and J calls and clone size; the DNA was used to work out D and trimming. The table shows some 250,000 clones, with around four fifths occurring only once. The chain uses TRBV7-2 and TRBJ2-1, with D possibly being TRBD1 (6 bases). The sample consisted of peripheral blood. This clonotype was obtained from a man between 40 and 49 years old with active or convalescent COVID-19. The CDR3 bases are TGTGCCAGCAGCTTAGCACAGGGCGTTAAGGATGAGCAGTTCTTC. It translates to CASSLAQGVKDEQFF. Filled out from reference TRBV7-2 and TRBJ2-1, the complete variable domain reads GAGVSQSPSNKVTEKGKDVELRCDPISGHTALYWYRQSLGQGLEFLIYFQGNSAPDKSGLPSDRFSAERTGGSVSTLTIQRTQQEDSAVYLCASSLAQGVKDEQFFGPGTRLTVL.